This TCR beta chain was observed in a study of monozygotic twins with inflammatory bowel disease. Collection of an approximately 2.5 ml blood sample took place per donor. Germline loops: CDR1 SGHDT, CDR2 YYEEEE. This CDR3 has 14 amino acids. Per sample, reverse transcription was split into eight reactions. Incorporation of UMIs carrying a 6-nucleotide sample barcode was performed by template switching. Following a re-call of the 5' RACE reads, TCRdb has one entry per CDR3 protein and lacks DNA. This specimen shows approximately 300,000 distinct CDR3 sequences; the ten leading clones hold 5.5% to 6.5%.

Material: blood. The rearrangement uses TRBV5-6 and TRBJ2-5; without DNA, the TCRdb call of TRBD1 cannot be checked. The sequence derives from a human donor with ulcerative colitis or Crohn's disease, or a healthy co-twin of an affected twin (not recorded which). The CDR3 region is CASSLRQGSETQYF.